A selection of T cell receptor beta chains follows, all from one sample in a study of cytomegalovirus exposure and HLA in healthy donors. Generated by immunoSEQ multiplex PCR, the TCRdb table keeps only in-frame clones and is missing some. Of roughly 190,000 clones in the sample, about 70% are singletons; the top ten hold approximately 1.8%. Material: PBMCs. These TCRs come from a woman aged 25-40 years in good health and CMV-seronegative. Both conserved end residues are part of each CDR3. A D gene is named only where the DNA matches it firmly.

D gene: TRBD2
V gene: TRBV25-1
J gene: TRBJ2-1
CDR3 protein: CASSDLSGKSYNEQFF

D gene: TRBD2
V gene: TRBV27
J gene: TRBJ2-1
CDR3 protein: CASSRLLAGTYNEQFF

D gene: NA
V gene: TRBV19
J gene: TRBJ1-2
CDR3 protein: CASSIGVRYGYTF

D gene: NA
V gene: TRBV19
J gene: TRBJ1-5
CDR3 protein: CASSIYRDSNQPQHF

D gene: TRBD1
V gene: TRBV6-5
J gene: TRBJ2-7
CDR3 protein: CASGPDREPYEQYF

D gene: TRBD2
V gene: TRBV19
J gene: TRBJ2-3
CDR3 protein: CASSPRTSGRANTQYF

D gene: TRBD1
V gene: TRBV27
J gene: TRBJ1-2
CDR3 protein: CASSPRTGDYGYTF

D gene: TRBD1
V gene: TRBV7-2
J gene: TRBJ2-3
CDR3 protein: CASSLDRGPTDTQYF

D gene: NA
V gene: TRBV4-3
J gene: TRBJ1-4
CDR3 protein: CASSQDRGATNEKLFF

D gene: NA
V gene: TRBV19
J gene: TRBJ2-7
CDR3 protein: CASSTVDIYEQYF

D gene: NA
V gene: TRBV5-6
J gene: TRBJ2-4
CDR3 protein: CASSLDGGTAKNIQYF

D gene: TRBD1
V gene: TRBV6-4
J gene: TRBJ1-5
CDR3 protein: CASSETGQPNQPQHF

D gene: TRBD2
V gene: TRBV19
J gene: TRBJ2-4
CDR3 protein: CASVAGDNIQYF

D gene: TRBD1
V gene: TRBV27
J gene: TRBJ2-2
CDR3 protein: CASGKKTGVSGELFF

D gene: NA
V gene: TRBV2
J gene: TRBJ1-5
CDR3 protein: CASSEWRNSNQPQHF

D gene: TRBD1
V gene: TRBV9
J gene: TRBJ1-3
CDR3 protein: CASSVGTDSGNTIYF

D gene: TRBD1
V gene: TRBV25-1
J gene: TRBJ1-2
CDR3 protein: CASSDYSGQSPNRYGYTF

D gene: NA
V gene: TRBV19
J gene: TRBJ2-1
CDR3 protein: CASSIVGSYEQFF

D gene: NA
V gene: TRBV4-1
J gene: TRBJ1-1
CDR3 protein: CASSQRLTGRLTEAFF

D gene: TRBD2
V gene: TRBV5-4
J gene: NA
CDR3 protein: CASSLGGGLGSSYEQYF

D gene: TRBD2
V gene: TRBV7-3
J gene: TRBJ2-5
CDR3 protein: CASSLGLAGGETQYF

D gene: NA
V gene: TRBV5-4
J gene: TRBJ2-7
CDR3 protein: CASSFWPESEQYF

D gene: NA
V gene: TRBV13
J gene: TRBJ2-7
CDR3 protein: CASSLGGRLEYF

D gene: TRBD2
V gene: TRBV15
J gene: TRBJ2-3
CDR3 protein: CATSRDLSSGFTDTQYF

D gene: TRBD2
V gene: TRBV9
J gene: TRBJ2-1
CDR3 protein: CASSIAGGYNEQFF

D gene: TRBD1
V gene: TRBV4-3
J gene: TRBJ1-5
CDR3 protein: CASSQDATGSLNQPQHF

D gene: TRBD1
V gene: TRBV2
J gene: TRBJ1-1
CDR3 protein: CASSSDRGPEAFF

D gene: NA
V gene: TRBV5-1
J gene: TRBJ2-3
CDR3 protein: CASSFGQITDTQYF

D gene: TRBD1
V gene: TRBV5-4
J gene: TRBJ1-2
CDR3 protein: CASSLLAGGSGYTF

D gene: TRBD1
V gene: TRBV11-1
J gene: TRBJ1-1
CDR3 protein: CASSPGQAEAFF

D gene: TRBD2
V gene: TRBV5-1
J gene: TRBJ2-6
CDR3 protein: CASSLLAGVPGANVLTF

D gene: TRBD2
V gene: TRBV4-1
J gene: TRBJ2-1
CDR3 protein: CASSPLGLGRYNEQFF

D gene: NA
V gene: TRBV10-3
J gene: TRBJ2-1
CDR3 protein: CAISESGTPYNEQFF

D gene: NA
V gene: TRBV9
J gene: TRBJ2-5
CDR3 protein: CASSSTSFPETQYF

D gene: TRBD2
V gene: TRBV2
J gene: TRBJ2-7
CDR3 protein: CASSEGTGGLEQYF

D gene: TRBD2
V gene: TRBV9
J gene: TRBJ2-1
CDR3 protein: CASSVFSAGVNEQFF

D gene: TRBD2
V gene: TRBV10-3
J gene: TRBJ2-7
CDR3 protein: CAISEMASGRADEQYF

D gene: TRBD2
V gene: TRBV4-3
J gene: NA
CDR3 protein: CASSPGLAGDYEQYF

D gene: NA
V gene: TRBV27
J gene: TRBJ2-2
CDR3 protein: CASSLSGTLGELFF

D gene: NA
V gene: TRBV6-6
J gene: TRBJ2-1
CDR3 protein: CASRFLAGNEQFF

D gene: TRBD1
V gene: TRBV9
J gene: TRBJ1-2
CDR3 protein: CASSARQGLDYGYTF

D gene: NA
V gene: TRBV5-4
J gene: TRBJ1-5
CDR3 protein: CASSSNRLPWTQHF

D gene: TRBD2
V gene: TRBV7-9
J gene: TRBJ2-2
CDR3 protein: CASRQSGGARGELFF

D gene: TRBD2
V gene: TRBV5-1
J gene: TRBJ2-3
CDR3 protein: CASSAWTSGSDTQYF

D gene: TRBD1
V gene: TRBV5-6
J gene: TRBJ2-1
CDR3 protein: CASSLQGFRVLEQFF

D gene: NA
V gene: TRBV4-2
J gene: TRBJ2-7
CDR3 protein: CASSPRTADEQYF

D gene: NA
V gene: TRBV9
J gene: TRBJ2-2
CDR3 protein: CASSVTLANTGELFF

D gene: TRBD1
V gene: TRBV7-3
J gene: TRBJ2-5
CDR3 protein: CASSHGFGTGDQETQYF

D gene: NA
V gene: TRBV29-1
J gene: TRBJ2-5
CDR3 protein: CSGIRGQETQYF

D gene: TRBD2
V gene: TRBV10-3
J gene: TRBJ2-3
CDR3 protein: CAISGPRGGSVADTQYF

D gene: TRBD1
V gene: TRBV10-3
J gene: TRBJ1-2
CDR3 protein: CAISEPDRVGGYTF

D gene: NA
V gene: TRBV5-6
J gene: TRBJ2-5
CDR3 protein: CASSGSFDWFQETQYF

D gene: NA
V gene: TRBV5-1
J gene: TRBJ2-2
CDR3 protein: CASSLGVPGGELFF